This T cell receptor (beta chain) was sequenced for a study of blood T cell repertoires in COVID-19. Produced via immunoSEQ multiplex PCR; TCRdb's table is partial and in-frame only. The data contain 89,000 or so clones, roughly 95% of them seen just once; the ten biggest clones take up more than 4%. The ends were cut back, 1 base at V and 2 bases at J, with 8 bases in the middle. Germline-derived CDR1 and CDR2 are LGHNT and FRNRAP. The CDR3 has 14 amino acids. In its sample, this clone was seen once. Sequenced material: peripheral blood. The sequence derives from a human donor with active COVID-19. The donor label of this sample is uncertain. J is TRBJ1-1 and V is TRBV12-5; the D is unclear. The CDR3 sequence: CASGLGAQNTEAFF. CDR3 sequence (DNA): TGTGCTAGTGGTTTGGGCGCTCAAAACACTGAAGCTTTCTTT.